This T cell receptor beta chain was recovered during a study of human T cells and chemical hapten exposure. Overall study: Diphenylcyclopropenone was administered weekly to the scalp of patients throughout the roughly 22-week study. Minor pooled library volume differences mainly drove per-sample TCR yield variation. Points from the study as a whole: Significantly more large CDR3 similarity clusters arose among expanded TCRs than among controls.

Time point meaning: patch test 1, 2 weeks after DPC sensitization. The treatment here: therapeutic diphenylcyclopropenone sensitization with weekly scalp DPC. Individual cDNA molecules each carried unique molecular identifiers attached by the library. TCRdb used MiXCR to reprocess the RACE reads, holding one entry per CDR3 protein. This table holds 95,000 to 150,000 distinct CDR3 sequences, approximately 15% found once. V lost 2 bases, J lost 2 bases, and 9 bases lay in between. There are 14 residues in the CDR3. The germline gives CDR1 SQVTM, CDR2 ANQGSEA. On this clonotype: The antigen is not known.

The chain recombines TRBV29-1 with TRBJ2-2; unclear D gene. The receptor was isolated from a man between 18 and 35 years old with alopecia areata. Some clones in this sample may be carry-over from other donors' samples. This specimen consisted of whole blood, obtained in connection with sensitization to the hapten diphenylcyclopropenone (DPC). CDR3 protein: CSVEPSVNTGELFF. CDR3 nucleotides: TGCAGCGTTGAACCCTCAGTTAACACCGGGGAGCTGTTTTTT.